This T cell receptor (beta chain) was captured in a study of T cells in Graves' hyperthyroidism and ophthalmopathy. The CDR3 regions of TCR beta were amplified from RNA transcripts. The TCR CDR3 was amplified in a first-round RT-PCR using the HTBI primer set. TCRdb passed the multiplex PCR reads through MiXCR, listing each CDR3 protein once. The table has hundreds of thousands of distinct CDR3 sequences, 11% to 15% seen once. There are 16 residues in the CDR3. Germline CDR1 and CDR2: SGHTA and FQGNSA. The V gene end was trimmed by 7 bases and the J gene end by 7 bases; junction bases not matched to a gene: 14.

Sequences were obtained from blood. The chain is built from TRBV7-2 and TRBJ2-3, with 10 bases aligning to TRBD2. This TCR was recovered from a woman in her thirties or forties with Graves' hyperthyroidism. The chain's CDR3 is CASTTGLAASGNTQYF. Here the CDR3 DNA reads TGTGCCAGCACCACAGGACTAGCGGCCTCCGGGAATACGCAGTATTTT.